This T cell receptor beta chain was sequenced in a study of cytotoxic CD8 clonotypes in ibrutinib-treated CLL. Findings and caveats of the study: Against age-matched healthy donors, baseline clonality ran higher and tracked circulating CD8+ T-cell counts. Public clonotypes proved infrequent, and on treatment they shrank or remained steady.

Germline V gene data show CDR1 as MDHEN and CDR2 as SYDVKM. Trimming removed 5 bases from V and 1 base from J, with 2 bases in between. This CDR3 is 12 amino acids long. Using immunoSEQ multiplex PCR, the repertoire was profiled, and TCRdb retains in-frame clones only, with some absent. The data contain some 70,000 clones, under 70% of them singletons. On this clone itself: The target antigen is unknown.

Sequenced here: PBMCs, sampled after 12 months of ibrutinib treatment. The TCR comes from a human donor with chronic lymphocytic leukemia. The rearrangement uses TRBV28 and TRBJ2-2; D is uncertain. The CDR3 bases are TGTGCCAGCAGTCTGAACACCGGGGAGCTGTTTTTT. Protein: CASSLNTGELFF.